This paragraph reports one TCR beta chain. The sample is drawn from a study of blood T cell repertoires in COVID-19. The V end lost 4 bases, the J end lost 4 bases, and 9 bases lay between the germline ends. Germline lookup yields CDR1 SNHLY and CDR2 FYNNEI. This CDR3 is 13 amino acids long. This table comes from immunoSEQ multiplex PCR, and its TCRdb copy is limited to in-frame clones, with some not included. The sample lists about 160,000 clones; roughly 83% were seen once. This TCR came from an elderly woman with active or convalescent COVID-19. The sample consisted of peripheral blood. The V and J genes are TRBV2 and TRBJ2-3; D ambiguous. The CDR3 DNA reads TGTGCCAGCAGTGTCGGTGGAGCAGATACGCAGTATTTT. It is translated as CASSVGGADTQYF.